These 20 T cell receptor beta chains were all obtained from the same sample, sequenced in a study of CD8 T cells in ankylosing spondylitis. Study conclusions and caveats: A motif of eight highly homologous TCR beta variants was seen as apparently characteristic of ankylosing spondylitis blood.

These receptors' targets are unknown. TCRdb ran MiXCR on the 5' RACE reads and lists one entry per CDR3 protein. In the table there are around 770,000 distinct CDR3 sequences, approximately 10% of which are singletons. The sample was blood, either unsorted or a sorted T cell fraction (not recorded which). These receptor sequences come from a male donor with ankylosing spondylitis.

This clonotype was counted ten times or more. The gene calls are TRBV12-3 or TRBV12-4 and TRBJ2-1; D is perhaps TRBD2 (5 bases). Trimming took 8 bases from V and 7 from J, leaving 18 bases between them. The CDR3 has 14 amino acids. CDR3 sequence: CASGPGVLGNEQFF. In DNA, the CDR3 is TGTGCCAGCGGGCCCGGGGTCTTAGGGAATGAGCAGTTCTTC.

This clonotype has a handful of counts. The chain carries TRBV6-2 or TRBV6-3 and TRBJ1-5; TRBD1 might be the D (6 bases). The length of the CDR3 is 12 residues. V was clipped by 11 bases and J by 7 bases, with 15 bases between them. Germline V gives CDR1 MNHEY, CDR2 SVGEGT. CDR3 DNA sequence: TGTGCCTCCAACCGGGGGGCGCAGCCCCAGCATTTT. Its protein is CASNRGAQPQHF.

This chain connects TRBV24-1 to TRBJ2-5; tentatively, D is TRBD1 (5 bases). Trimming cost V 1 base and J 5 bases, with 10 bases left between them. The germline V gene has CDR1 KGHDR and CDR2 SFDVKD. The CDR3 runs to 14 residues. CDR3 amino acids: CATSDFQGTETQYF. CDR3 coding DNA: TGTGCCACCAGTGATTTCCAGGGCACGGAGACCCAGTACTTC.

J is TRBJ2-7 and V is TRBV12-3 or TRBV12-4; 7 bases align to TRBD1. The ends lost 6 bases at V and 6 bases at J; junction bases unmatched: 8. This CDR3 spans 13 amino acids. CDR3: CASRKTGSPEQYF. The CDR3 DNA sequence: TGTGCCAGCAGAAAGACAGGGTCACCCGAGCAGTACTTC.

The gene calls are TRBV4-2 and TRBJ1-2; a possible D gene is TRBD1 (6 bases). CDR1 and CDR2 (germline): LGHNA, YNFKEQ. This CDR3 contains 14 residues. Trimming left V 4 bases short and J 2 bases short, with 11 bases between. The CDR3 protein is CASSRDTQNYGYTF. The CDR3, as DNA: TGTGCCAGCAGCCGGGACACACAGAACTATGGCTACACCTTC.

About this clonotype: Given a much more abundant clone one base away, this may be a read error. The final CDR3 position lacks the conserved phenylalanine or tryptophan, pointing to a likely read error. This chain connects TRBV4-1 to TRBJ1-2, with D perhaps TRBD1 (6 bases). V was shortened by 1 base and J by 3 bases, with 15 bases between the two germline ends. Looked up from germline, CDR1 is MGHRA and CDR2 is YSYEKL. The CDR3 consists of 16 residues. CDR3 coding DNA: TGCGCCAGCAGCCAAGGGGGGGGCAGGGGTGACTATGGCTACACCCTC. Protein: CASSQGGGRGDYGYTL.

The V call is TRBV7-2, the J call TRBJ1-6; D remains unclear. Germline CDR1 and CDR2: SGHTA and FQGNSA. V lost 4 bases to trimming and J lost 6 bases, with 13 bases between them. This CDR3 has 15 residues. CDR3 DNA sequence: TGTGCCAGCAGCTCGGACCGGGCGCCTAATTCACCCCTCCACTTT. Protein sequence: CASSSDRAPNSPLHF.

V and J are TRBV18 and TRBJ1-1; the match to TRBD1 covers 9 bases. Trimming took 3 bases from V and 5 from J; bases not matched to a gene: 13. This CDR3 comprises 17 residues. Germline V lookup: CDR1 KGHSH, CDR2 LQKENI. CDR3: CASSPPAGQGSRTEAFF. As DNA, the CDR3 is TGTGCCAGCTCACCGCCCGCGGGACAGGGATCGAGGACTGAAGCTTTCTTT.

This clonotype was seen ten or more times. The J gene is TRBJ1-1, the V gene TRBV6-6; unclear D gene. Trimming removed 7 bases at V and 0 bases at J, with 6 bases between. This CDR3 contains 12 residues. CDR1 is MNHNY, CDR2 SVGAGI, per germline (reference sequence). CDR3 in DNA: TGTGCCAGCACTAGGATGAACACTGAAGCTTTCTTT. It translates to CASTRMNTEAFF.

This clonotype was observed a few times. The rearrangement uses TRBV5-1 and TRBJ2-1, with 7 bases matching TRBD1. J was trimmed by 3 bases and V by 5 bases; bases with no gene match: 8. The CDR3 is 15 residues long. From germline, CDR1 is SGHRS and CDR2 YFSETQ. The CDR3 loop is CASRPTGSLYNEQFF. For the CDR3, the DNA is TGCGCCAGCAGGCCGACAGGGAGCCTCTACAATGAGCAGTTCTTC.

This clonotype came up many times. J is TRBJ2-7 and V is TRBV6-5; D is possibly TRBD1 (6 bases). The CDR3 loop spans 14 amino acids. Germline V gene sequence: CDR1 MNHEY, CDR2 SVGAGI. V gave up 1 base and J gave up 1 base, with 8 bases separating them. The CDR3 sequence: CASSYFTGSYEQYF. DNA for the CDR3: TGTGCCAGCAGTTACTTTACAGGGTCCTACGAGCAGTACTTC.

The table lists this clonotype with many counts. The rearrangement links TRBV20-1 to TRBJ2-7; the D gene is possibly TRBD1 (5 bases). Germline V gene lookup returns CDR1 DFQATT and CDR2 SNEGSKA (reference sequence). CDR3 size: 12 residues. With 4 bases removed from V and 0 bases from J, the gap between germline ends came to 7 bases. CDR3 amino acids: CSATDNSYEQYF. For the CDR3, the DNA is TGCAGTGCTACGGACAACTCCTACGAGCAGTACTTC.

The chain recombines TRBV5-6 with TRBJ2-5; TRBD1 or TRBD2 may be the D gene (6 bases each). The CDR3 is 14 residues long. Germline V gives CDR1 SGHDT, CDR2 YYEEEE. V shed 4 bases and J shed 4 bases, with 14 bases lying between them. CDR3 DNA sequence: TGTGCCAGCAGCCTCCGGGGGCCCGGAGAGACCCAGTACTTC. It codes for CASSLRGPGETQYF.

The chain links TRBV5-1 to TRBJ1-4, with TRBD1 matching over 9 bases. Germline-derived CDR1 and CDR2 are SGHRS and YFSETQ. V dropped 3 bases and J dropped 0; count of bases not matched to a gene: 3. The CDR3 runs 16 residues. CDR3 loop: CASSWGQGSTNEKLFF. CDR3 nucleotide sequence: TGCGCCAGCAGCTGGGGACAGGGATCAACTAATGAAAAACTGTTTTTT.

The genes are TRBV20-1 and TRBJ2-7; TRBD2 matches at 7 bases. From germline, CDR1 is DFQATT and CDR2 SNEGSKA (reference sequence). The CDR3 extends over 15 amino acids. V lost 6 bases to trimming and J lost 6 bases; unmatched junction nucleotides: 17. The DNA of the CDR3 is TGCAGTGCCCCGTTTAGCGGGTCCGGCGGCTTCGAGCAGTACTTC. Residues: CSAPFSGSGGFEQYF.

The chain joins TRBV6-5 to TRBJ2-1, with D possibly being TRBD2 (7 bases). The CDR3 covers 14 residues. Per the germline V gene, CDR1 is MNHEY and CDR2 is SVGAGI. V lost 4 bases, J lost 2 bases, and 9 bases lay in between. The CDR3 DNA reads TGTGCCAGCAGTTGGCGGGGGCCCTACAATGAGCAGTTCTTC. As protein: CASSWRGPYNEQFF.

The chain uses TRBV2 and TRBJ2-1; D may correspond to TRBD1 or TRBD2 (5 bases each). V was trimmed by 2 bases and J by 9 bases, leaving 17 bases between them. The CDR3 length is 15 residues. CDR1 SNHLY and CDR2 FYNNEI come from the germline V gene. The CDR3 bases are TGTGCCAGCAGTGAATTTGGTGACCGAGGGACTGAGCAGTTCTTC. Translation: CASSEFGDRGTEQFF.

This clonotype was observed many times. J is TRBJ2-7 and V is TRBV29-1, with TRBD1 identical over 10 bases. The V and J ends lost 4 bases and 1 base, in that order; junction bases with no gene match: 10. Germline V gives CDR1 SQVTM, CDR2 ANQGSEA. This CDR3 has 16 residues. The CDR3 nucleotides are TGCAGCGTTGGCGTTCTGACAGGGGGCCAGTCCTACGAGCAGTACTTC. It encodes CSVGVLTGGQSYEQYF.

A few counts support this clonotype. V is TRBV20-1 and J is TRBJ2-5; 12 positions agree with TRBD2. After removal of 0 bases from V and 3 bases from J, the junction contained 11 bases not matched to a gene. Germline V gene lookup returns CDR1 DFQATT and CDR2 SNEGSKA (reference sequence). The CDR3 consists of 18 residues. CDR3: CSARDLKLAGGPEETQYF. In nucleotides, the CDR3 is TGCAGTGCTAGAGATTTAAAACTAGCGGGGGGCCCCGAAGAGACCCAGTACTTC.

This clonotype was recorded at least ten times. The chain uses TRBV20-1 and TRBJ2-3, with D possibly being TRBD1 (6 bases). The CDR3 loop spans 14 amino acids. V dropped 5 bases and J dropped 3 bases, with 15 bases sitting between them. Germline values: CDR1 DFQATT, CDR2 SNEGSKA (reference sequence). CDR3 DNA: TGCAGTGCTGGAAAGAACAGGGCGACAGATACGCAGTATTTT. Its translation is CSAGKNRATDTQYF.